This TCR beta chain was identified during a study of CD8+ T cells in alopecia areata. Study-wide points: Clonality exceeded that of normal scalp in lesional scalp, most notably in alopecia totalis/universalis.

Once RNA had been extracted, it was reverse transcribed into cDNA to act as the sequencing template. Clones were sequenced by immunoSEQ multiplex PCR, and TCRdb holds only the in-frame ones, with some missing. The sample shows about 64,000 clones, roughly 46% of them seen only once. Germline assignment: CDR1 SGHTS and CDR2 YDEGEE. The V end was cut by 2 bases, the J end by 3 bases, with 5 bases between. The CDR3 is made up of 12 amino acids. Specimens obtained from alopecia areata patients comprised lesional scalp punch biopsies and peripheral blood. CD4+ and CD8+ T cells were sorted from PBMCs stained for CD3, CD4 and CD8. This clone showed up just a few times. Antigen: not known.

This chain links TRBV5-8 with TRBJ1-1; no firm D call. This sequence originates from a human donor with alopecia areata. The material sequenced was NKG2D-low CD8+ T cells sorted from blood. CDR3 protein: CASSLLYTEAFF. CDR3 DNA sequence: TGTGCCAGCAGCTTATTGTACACTGAAGCTTTCTTT.